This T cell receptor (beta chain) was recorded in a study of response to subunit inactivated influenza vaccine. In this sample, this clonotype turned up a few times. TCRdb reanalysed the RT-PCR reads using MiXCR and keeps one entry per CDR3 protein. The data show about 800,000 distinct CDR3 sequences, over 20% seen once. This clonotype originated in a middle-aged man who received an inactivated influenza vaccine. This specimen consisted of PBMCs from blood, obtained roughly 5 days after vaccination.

CDR3 sequence: CASSPGGFILNEQYF. The CDR3 DNA reads TGCGCCAGCAGCCCTGGGGGGTTCATCCTAAACGAGCAGTACTTC. V and J are TRBV5-1 and TRBJ2-7; weak D call: TRBD2 (6 bases). Trimming left V 4 bases short and J 5 bases short, with 19 bases between. The CDR3 consists of 15 residues. CDR1 and CDR2 (germline): SGHRS, YFSETQ.